Below, one TCR beta chain is given with its context. The V segment lost 7 bases and the J segment 1 base; nucleotides outside the gene matches: 5. The germline CDR1 and CDR2 sequences are MDHEN and SYDVKM. The CDR3 runs to 14 residues. This sample was included in a study of blood T cell repertoires in COVID-19. Authors' analysis steps: Amplifying reference gene primers gave estimates of nucleated cell counts. Repertoires were generated with immunoSEQ multiplex PCR, while TCRdb's copy carries only in-frame clones and drops some. The V and J calls and clone size come from that table; D and trimming were worked out from the DNA. The profile shows 250,000 to 350,000 clones, under 95% of them singletons. Individuals aged roughly 18 to 90 years were recruited from approximately 24 US areas. Cohort placement rested on clinical history that participants reported themselves. Donors in Cohort 3 who had recovered were those with two negative PCRs, healthcare professional clearance, or resolution of their symptoms.

The source of this sequence is a woman younger than 45 who had recovered from COVID-19. The specimen sequenced was PBMCs or T cells enriched from blood (not recorded which). V and J are TRBV28 and TRBJ2-3; 7 nucleotides match TRBD2. The CDR3 DNA sequence: TGTGCCAGCACTAGCGGTGACCGCACAGATACGCAGTATTTT. The encoded protein is CASTSGDRTDTQYF.